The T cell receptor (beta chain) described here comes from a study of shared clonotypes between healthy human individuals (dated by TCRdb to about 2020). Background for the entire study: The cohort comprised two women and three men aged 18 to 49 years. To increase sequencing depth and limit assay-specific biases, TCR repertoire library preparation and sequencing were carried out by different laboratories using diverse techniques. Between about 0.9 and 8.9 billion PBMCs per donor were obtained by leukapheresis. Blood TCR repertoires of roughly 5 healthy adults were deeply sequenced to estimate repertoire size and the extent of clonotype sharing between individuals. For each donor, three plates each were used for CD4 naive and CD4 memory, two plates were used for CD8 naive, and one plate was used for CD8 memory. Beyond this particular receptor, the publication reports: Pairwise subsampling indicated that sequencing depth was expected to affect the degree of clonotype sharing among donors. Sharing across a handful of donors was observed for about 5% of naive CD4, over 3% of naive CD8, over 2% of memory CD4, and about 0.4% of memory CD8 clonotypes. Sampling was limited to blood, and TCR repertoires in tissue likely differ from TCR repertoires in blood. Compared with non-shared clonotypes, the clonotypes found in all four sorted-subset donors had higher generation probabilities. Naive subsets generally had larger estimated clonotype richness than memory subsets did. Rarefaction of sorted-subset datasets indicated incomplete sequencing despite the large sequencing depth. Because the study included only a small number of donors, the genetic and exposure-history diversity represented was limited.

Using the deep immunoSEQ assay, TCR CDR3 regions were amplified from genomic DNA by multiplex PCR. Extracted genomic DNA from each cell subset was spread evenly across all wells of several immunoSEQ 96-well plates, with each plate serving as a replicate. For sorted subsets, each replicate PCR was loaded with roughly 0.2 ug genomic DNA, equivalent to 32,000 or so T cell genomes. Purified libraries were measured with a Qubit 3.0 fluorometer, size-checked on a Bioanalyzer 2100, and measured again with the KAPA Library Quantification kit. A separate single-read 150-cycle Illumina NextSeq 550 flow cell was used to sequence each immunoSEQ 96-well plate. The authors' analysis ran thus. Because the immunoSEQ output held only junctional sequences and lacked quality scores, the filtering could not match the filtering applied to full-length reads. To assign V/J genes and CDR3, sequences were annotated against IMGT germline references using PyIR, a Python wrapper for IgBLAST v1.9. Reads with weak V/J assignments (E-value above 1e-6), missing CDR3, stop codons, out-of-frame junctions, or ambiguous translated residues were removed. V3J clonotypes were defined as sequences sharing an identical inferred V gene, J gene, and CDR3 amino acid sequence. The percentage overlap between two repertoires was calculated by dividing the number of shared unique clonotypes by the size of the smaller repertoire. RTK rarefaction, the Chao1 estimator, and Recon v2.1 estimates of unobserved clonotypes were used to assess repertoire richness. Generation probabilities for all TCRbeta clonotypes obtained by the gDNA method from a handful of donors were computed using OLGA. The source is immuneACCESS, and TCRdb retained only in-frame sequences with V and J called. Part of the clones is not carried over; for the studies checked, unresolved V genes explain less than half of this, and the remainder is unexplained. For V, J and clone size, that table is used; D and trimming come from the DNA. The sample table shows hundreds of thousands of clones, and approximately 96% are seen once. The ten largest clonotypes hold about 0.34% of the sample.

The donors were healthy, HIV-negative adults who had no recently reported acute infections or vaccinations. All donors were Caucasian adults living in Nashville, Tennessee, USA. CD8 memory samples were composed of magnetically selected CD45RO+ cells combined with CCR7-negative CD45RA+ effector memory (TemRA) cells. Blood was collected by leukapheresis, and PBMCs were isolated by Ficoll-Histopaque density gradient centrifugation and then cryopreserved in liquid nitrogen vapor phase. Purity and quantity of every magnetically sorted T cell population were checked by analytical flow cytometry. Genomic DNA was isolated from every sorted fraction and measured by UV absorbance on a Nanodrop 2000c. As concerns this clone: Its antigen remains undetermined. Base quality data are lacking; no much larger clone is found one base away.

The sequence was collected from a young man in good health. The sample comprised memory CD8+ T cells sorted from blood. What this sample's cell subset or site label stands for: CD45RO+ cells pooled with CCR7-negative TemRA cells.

The CDR3 in this case is CASSLDRGSGSGANVLTF. The nucleotide sequence reads as follows: TGTGCCAGCAGCTTGGACAGGGGTAGCGGGAGTGGGGCCAACGTCCTGACTTTC. In this chain, TRBV5-4 is recombined with TRBJ2-6; 9 junctional bases match TRBD2. The CDR3 starts with the cysteine, ends with the phenylalanine, and has 18 residues. Just the 54-base CDR3 DNA is kept, in frame starting at base 1. CDR1 and CDR2 were assigned from the germline V gene (reference sequence) as SGHNT and YYREEE. V and J are trimmed by 0 bases and 3 bases, and the gene matches miss 7 bases of the junction. The entire variable domain, with the stretches around the CDR3 drawn from the reference TRBV5-4 and TRBJ2-6 proteins, is ETGVTQSPTHLIKTRGQQVTLRCSSQSGHNTVSWYQQALGQGPQFIFQYYREEENGRGNFPPRFSGLQFPNYSSELNVNALELDDSALYLCASSLDRGSGSGANVLTFGAGSRLTVL.